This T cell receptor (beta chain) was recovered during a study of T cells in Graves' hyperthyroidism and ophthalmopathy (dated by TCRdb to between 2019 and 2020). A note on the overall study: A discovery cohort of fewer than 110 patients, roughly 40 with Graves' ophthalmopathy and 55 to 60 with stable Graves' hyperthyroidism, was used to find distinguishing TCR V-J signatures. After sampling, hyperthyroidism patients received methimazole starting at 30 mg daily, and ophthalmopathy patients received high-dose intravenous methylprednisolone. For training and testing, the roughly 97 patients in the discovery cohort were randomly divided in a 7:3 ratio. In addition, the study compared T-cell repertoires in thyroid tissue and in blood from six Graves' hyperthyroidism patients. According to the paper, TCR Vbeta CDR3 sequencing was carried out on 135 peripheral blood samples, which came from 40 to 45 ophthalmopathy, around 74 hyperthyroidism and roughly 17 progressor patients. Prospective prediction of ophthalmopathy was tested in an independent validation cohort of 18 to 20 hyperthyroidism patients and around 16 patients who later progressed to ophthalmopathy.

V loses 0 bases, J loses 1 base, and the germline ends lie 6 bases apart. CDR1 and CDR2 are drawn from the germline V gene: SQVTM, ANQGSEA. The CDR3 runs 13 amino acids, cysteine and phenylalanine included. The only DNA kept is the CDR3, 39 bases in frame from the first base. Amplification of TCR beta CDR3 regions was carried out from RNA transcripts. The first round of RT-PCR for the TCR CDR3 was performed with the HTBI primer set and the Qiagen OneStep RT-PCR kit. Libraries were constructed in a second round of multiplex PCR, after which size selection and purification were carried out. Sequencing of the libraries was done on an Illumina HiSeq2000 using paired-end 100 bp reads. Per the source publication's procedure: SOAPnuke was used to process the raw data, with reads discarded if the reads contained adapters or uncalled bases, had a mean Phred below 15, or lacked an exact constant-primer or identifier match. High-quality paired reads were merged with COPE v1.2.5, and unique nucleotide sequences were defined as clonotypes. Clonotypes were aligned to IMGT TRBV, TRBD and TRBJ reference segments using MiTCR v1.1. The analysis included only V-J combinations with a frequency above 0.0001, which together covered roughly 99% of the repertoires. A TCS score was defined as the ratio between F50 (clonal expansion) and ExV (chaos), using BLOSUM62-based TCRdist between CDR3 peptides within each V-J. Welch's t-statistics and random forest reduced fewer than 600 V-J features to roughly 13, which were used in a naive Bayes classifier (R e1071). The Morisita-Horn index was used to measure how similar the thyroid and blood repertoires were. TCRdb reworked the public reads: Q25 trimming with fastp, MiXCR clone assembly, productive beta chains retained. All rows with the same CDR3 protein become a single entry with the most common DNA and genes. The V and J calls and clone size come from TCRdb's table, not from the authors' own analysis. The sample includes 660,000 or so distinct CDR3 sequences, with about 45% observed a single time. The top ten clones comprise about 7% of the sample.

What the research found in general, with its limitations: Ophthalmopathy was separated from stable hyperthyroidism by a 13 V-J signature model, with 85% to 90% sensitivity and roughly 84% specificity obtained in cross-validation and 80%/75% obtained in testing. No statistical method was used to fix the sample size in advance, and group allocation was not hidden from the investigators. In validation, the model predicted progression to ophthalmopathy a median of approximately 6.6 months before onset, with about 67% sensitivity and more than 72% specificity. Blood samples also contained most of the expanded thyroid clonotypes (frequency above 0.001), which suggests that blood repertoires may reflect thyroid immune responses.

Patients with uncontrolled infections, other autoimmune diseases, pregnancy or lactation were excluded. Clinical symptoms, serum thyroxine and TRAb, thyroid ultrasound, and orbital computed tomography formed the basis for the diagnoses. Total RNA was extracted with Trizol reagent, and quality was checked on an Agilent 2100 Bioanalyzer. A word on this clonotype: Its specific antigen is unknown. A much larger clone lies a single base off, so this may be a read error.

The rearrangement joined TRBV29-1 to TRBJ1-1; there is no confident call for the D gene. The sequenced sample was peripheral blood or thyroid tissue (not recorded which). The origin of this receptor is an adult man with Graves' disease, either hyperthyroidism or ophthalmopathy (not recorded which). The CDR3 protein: CSVEEEENTEAFF. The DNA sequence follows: TGCAGCGTTGAAGAAGAAGAGAACACTGAAGCTTTCTTT.